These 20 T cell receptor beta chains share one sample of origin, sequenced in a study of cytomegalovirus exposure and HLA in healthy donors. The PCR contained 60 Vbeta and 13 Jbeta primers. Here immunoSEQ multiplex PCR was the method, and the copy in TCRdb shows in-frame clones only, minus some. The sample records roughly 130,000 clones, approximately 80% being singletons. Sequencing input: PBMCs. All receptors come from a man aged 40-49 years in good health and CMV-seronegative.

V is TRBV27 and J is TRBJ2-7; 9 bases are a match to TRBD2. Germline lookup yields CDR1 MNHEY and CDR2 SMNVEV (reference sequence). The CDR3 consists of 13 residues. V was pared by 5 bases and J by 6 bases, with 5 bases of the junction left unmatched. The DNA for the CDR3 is TGTGCCAGCAGTCTCGGACTAGCGCGCGAGCAGTACTTC. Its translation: CASSLGLAREQYF.

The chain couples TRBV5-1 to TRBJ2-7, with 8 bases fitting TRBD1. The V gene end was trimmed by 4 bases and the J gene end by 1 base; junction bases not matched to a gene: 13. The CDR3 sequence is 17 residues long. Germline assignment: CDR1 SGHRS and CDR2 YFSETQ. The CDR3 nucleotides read TGCGCCAGCAGCCCCCGACAGGGGTCAGGACCATCCTACGAGCAGTACTTC. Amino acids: CASSPRQGSGPSYEQYF.

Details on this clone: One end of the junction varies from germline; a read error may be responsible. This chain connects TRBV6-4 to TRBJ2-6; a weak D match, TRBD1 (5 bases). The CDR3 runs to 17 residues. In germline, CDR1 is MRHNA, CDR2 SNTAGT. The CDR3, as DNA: TGTGCCAGCAGTGTCTCTAGTGGGCTCTCTGGGGCCAACGGCCTGACTTTC. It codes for CASSVSSGLSGANGLTF.

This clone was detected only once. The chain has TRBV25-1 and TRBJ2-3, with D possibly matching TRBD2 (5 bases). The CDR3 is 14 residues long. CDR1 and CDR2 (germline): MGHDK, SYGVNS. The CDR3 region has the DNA TGTGCGGAGAATGCCAGCCTGAGGGCAGATACGCAGTATTTT. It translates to CAENASLRADTQYF.

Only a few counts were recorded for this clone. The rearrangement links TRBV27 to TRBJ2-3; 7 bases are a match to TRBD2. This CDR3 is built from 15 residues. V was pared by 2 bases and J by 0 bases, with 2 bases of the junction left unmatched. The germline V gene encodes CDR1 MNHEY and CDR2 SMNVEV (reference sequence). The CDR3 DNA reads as TGTGCCAGCAGTTTACTTAGCGGGAGCACAGATACGCAGTATTTT. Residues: CASSLLSGSTDTQYF.

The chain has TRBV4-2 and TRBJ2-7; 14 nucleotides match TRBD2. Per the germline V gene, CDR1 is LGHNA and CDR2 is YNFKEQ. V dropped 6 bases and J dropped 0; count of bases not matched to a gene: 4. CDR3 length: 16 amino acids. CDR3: CASRPGLAGGSYEQYF. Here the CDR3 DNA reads TGTGCCAGCAGACCCGGACTAGCGGGGGGCTCCTACGAGCAGTACTTC.

The CDR3 sequence is CAWSVRDMSQYF. The CDR3 DNA reads TGTGCCTGGAGTGTACGGGATATGTCCCAGTACTTC. The rearrangement links TRBV30 to TRBJ2-5; tentative D call: TRBD2 (5 bases). Trimming shortened V by 0 bases and J by 9 bases, and 11 bases separated the two germline ends. In germline, CDR1 is GTSNPN, CDR2 SVGIG (reference sequence). The CDR3 contains 12 residues.

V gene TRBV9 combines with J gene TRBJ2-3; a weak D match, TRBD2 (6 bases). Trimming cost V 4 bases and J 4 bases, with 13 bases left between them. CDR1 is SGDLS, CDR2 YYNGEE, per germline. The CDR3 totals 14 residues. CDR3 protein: CASSTLAWADTQYF. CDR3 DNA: TGTGCCAGCAGCACACTAGCTTGGGCAGATACGCAGTATTTT.

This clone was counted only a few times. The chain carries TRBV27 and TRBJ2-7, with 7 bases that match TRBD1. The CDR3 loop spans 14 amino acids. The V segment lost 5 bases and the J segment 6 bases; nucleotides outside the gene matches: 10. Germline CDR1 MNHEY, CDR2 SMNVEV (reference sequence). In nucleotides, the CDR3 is TGTGCCAGCAGTCTAACAGGGGTTTTAGGCGAGCAGTACTTC. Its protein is CASSLTGVLGEQYF.

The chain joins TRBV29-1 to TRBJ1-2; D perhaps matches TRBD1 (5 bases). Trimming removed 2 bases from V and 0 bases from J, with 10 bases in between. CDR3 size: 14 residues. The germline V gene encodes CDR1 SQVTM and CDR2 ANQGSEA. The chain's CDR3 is CSVESPDTNYGYTF. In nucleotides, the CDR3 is TGCAGCGTTGAATCTCCGGACACTAACTATGGCTACACCTTC.

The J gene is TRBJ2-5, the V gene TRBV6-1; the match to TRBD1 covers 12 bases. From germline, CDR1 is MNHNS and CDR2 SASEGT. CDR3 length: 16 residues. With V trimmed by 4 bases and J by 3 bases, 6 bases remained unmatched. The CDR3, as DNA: TGTGCCAGCAGTGGCCGGGACAGGGGGCTTGAAGAGACCCAGTACTTC. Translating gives CASSGRDRGLEETQYF.

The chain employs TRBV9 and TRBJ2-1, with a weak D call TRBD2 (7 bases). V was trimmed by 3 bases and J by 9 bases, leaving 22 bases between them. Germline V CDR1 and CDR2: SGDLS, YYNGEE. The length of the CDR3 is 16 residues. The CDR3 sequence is CASSGGLVRGVGEQFF. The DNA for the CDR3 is TGTGCCAGCAGCGGCGGACTAGTCAGGGGAGTGGGTGAGCAGTTCTTC.

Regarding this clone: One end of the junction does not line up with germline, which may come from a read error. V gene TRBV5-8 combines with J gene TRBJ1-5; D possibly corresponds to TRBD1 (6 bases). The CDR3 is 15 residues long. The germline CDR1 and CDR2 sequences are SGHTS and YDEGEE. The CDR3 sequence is CASSLEGHRNQSQHF. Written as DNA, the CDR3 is TGTGCCAGCAGCTTGGAGGGACACAGGAATCAGTCCCAGCATTTT. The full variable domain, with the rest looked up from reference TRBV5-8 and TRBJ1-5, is EAGVTQSPTHLIKTRGQQATLRCSPISGHTSVYWYQQALGLGLQFLLWYDEGEERNRGNFPPRFSGRQFPNYSSELNVNALELEDSALYLCASSLEGHRNQSQHFGDGTRLSIL.

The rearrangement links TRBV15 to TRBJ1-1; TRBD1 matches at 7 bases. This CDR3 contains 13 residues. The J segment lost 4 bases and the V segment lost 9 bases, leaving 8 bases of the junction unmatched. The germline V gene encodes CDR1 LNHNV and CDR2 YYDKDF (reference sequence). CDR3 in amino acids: CATKTGAITEAFF. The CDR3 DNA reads TGTGCCACGAAAACAGGGGCTATCACTGAAGCTTTCTTT.

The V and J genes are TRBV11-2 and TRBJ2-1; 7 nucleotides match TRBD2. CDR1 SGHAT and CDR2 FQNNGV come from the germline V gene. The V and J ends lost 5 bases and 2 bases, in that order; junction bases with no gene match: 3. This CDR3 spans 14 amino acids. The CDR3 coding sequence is TGTGCCAGCAGCCCTCTAGCGGCCTACAATGAGCAGTTCTTC. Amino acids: CASSPLAAYNEQFF.

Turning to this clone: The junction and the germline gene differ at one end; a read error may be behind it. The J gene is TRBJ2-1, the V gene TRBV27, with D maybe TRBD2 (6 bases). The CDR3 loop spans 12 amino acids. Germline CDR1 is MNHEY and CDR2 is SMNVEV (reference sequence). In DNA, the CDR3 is TGTGCCAGCAGTTCGGGGACTTTTGAGCAGCTCTTC. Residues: CASSSGTFEQLF.

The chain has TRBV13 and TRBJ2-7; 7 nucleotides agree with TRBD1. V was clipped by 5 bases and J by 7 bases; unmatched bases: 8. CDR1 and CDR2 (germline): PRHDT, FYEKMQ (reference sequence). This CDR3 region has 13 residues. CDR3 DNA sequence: TGTGCCAGCAGCAGACAGGGCGCAGGGGAGCAGTACTTC. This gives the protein CASSRQGAGEQYF.

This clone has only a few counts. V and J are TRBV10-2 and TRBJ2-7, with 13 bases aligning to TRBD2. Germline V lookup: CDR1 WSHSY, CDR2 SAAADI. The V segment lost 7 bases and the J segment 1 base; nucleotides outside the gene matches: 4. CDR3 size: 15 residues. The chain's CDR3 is CASNPTSGGSYEQYF. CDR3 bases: TGCGCCAGCAACCCGACTAGCGGGGGGTCCTACGAGCAGTACTTC.

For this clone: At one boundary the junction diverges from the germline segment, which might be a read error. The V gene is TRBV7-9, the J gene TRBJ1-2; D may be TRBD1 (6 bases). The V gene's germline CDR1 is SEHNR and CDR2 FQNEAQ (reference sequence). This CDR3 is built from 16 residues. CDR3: CSSSTDGGGSRYGYTF. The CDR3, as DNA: TGTTCCAGCAGCACTGACGGGGGGGGCTCTCGGTATGGCTACACCTTC.

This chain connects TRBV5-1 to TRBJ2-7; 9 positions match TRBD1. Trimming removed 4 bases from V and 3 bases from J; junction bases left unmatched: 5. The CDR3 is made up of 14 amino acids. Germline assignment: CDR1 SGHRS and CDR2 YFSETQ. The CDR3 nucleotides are TGCGCCAGCAGCATCCGGGACAGGGTCTACGAGCAGTACTTC. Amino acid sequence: CASSIRDRVYEQYF.